This T cell receptor (beta chain) appears in the sequencing data of a study of T-cell memory formation after mild COVID-19. TCRdb re-analysed the 5' RACE reads in MiXCR, keeping a single row per CDR3 protein. The sample comprises approximately 210,000 distinct CDR3 sequences, around 18% of which are singletons, and roughly 2.4% rests with the top ten. The length of the CDR3 is 14 residues. After removal of 5 bases from V and 8 bases from J, the junction contained 9 bases not matched to a gene. This rearrangement joins TRBV12-3 or TRBV12-4 to TRBJ2-1, with TRBD1 identical over 7 bases. This TCR derives from an adult woman who had mild COVID-19 (a few samples of this study predate the infection). Cell type and time point are not known. Input material: PBMCs or a T cell subset sorted from them (not recorded which). The CDR3 region has the DNA TGTGCCAGCAGTACAGGGGTTCCGCCCTATGAGCAGTTCTTC. Protein sequence: CASSTGVPPYEQFF.